What follows describes a single T cell receptor beta chain. Antigen specificity is unknown. This specimen belongs to a study of blood T cells in healthy people across ages. Study observations and caveats: Age showed a roughly linear inverse relationship with TCR beta diversity per million T cells.

The CDR3 totals 16 residues. Germline V gene data show CDR1 as KGHDR and CDR2 as SFDVKD. J was trimmed by 5 bases and V by 4 bases; bases with no gene match: 12. About 10 milliliters of peripheral blood were drawn from each donor. Each sample yielded at least 5.5 micrograms of PBMC total RNA. Combining a sample-barcoded 5' primer with a J-beta primer mix, a second PCR ran for roughly 6 to 12 cycles. With 12 random nucleotides, a template-switch adaptor tagged each individual cDNA molecule. TCRdb re-called the 5' RACE reads with MiXCR, one entry per CDR3 protein. The data show about 640,000 distinct CDR3 sequences, 45% to 65% seen once.

The sequence came from a man aged 55 to 70 in good health. The chain carries TRBV24-1 and TRBJ2-5; TRBD1 matches 7 bases. The sequenced sample consisted of blood. The CDR3 protein is CATSDPDRSGLETQYF. CDR3 DNA: TGTGCCACCAGTGACCCGGACAGGAGTGGGTTGGAGACCCAGTACTTC.